A selection of T cell receptor beta chains follows, all from one sample in a study of blood T cell repertoires in COVID-19. TCRdb's copy holds only in-frame clones and misses some; the assay was immunoSEQ multiplex PCR. The sample has some 320,000 clones; about nine tenths are singletons. Sequenced: peripheral blood. These receptors came from a woman in her 30s who had recovered from COVID-19. Each CDR3 is given with its conserved first and last residue. The D gene is left open where the match is weak. Clone size is stated in some rows and not others, as once, few, many or a class when expanded.

d_gene,abundance,j_gene,v_gene,CDR3nt,CDR3aa
.,.,TRBJ2-3,TRBV7-2,TGTGCCAGCAGCTTAGTAATCCTAGCCTCAACAGATACGCAGTATTTT,CASSLVILASTDTQYF
.,.,TRBJ2-1,TRBV5-1,TGCGCCAGCAGCTTGGGAAACACCTACAATGAGCAGTTCTTC,CASSLGNTYNEQFF
TRBD1,.,TRBJ1-1,TRBV7-6,TGTGCCAGCAGACGCACCACAGGGGGTTTGACTGAAGCTTTCTTT,CASRRTTGGLTEAFF
.,.,TRBJ1-4,TRBV6-5,TGTGCCAGCAGAGCAGGGTACACTAATGAAAAACTGTTTTTT,CASRAGYTNEKLFF
.,.,TRBJ2-1,TRBV28,TGTGCCAGCAGTCCTGCAGCCGGACCTGGCGGGGAGCAGTTCTTC,CASSPAAGPGGEQFF
.,.,TRBJ2-3,TRBV7-9,TGTGCCAGCACCCTGGGGGGGGCAAGAGCAGATACGCAGTATTTT,CASTLGGARADTQYF
.,once,TRBJ2-5,TRBV11-1,TGTGCCAGCAGCATAGACAGGATTCGGGAGACCCAGTACTTC,CASSIDRIRETQYF
TRBD1,.,TRBJ2-2,TRBV6-5,TGTGCCAGCAGTTACAGTTGGGGACAGGGGGCTAGGGAGCTGTTTTTT,CASSYSWGQGARELFF
.,.,TRBJ2-1,TRBV20-1,TGCAGTGCTTGTGGACAGTTCTATGAGCAGTTCTTC,CSACGQFYEQFF
TRBD2,.,TRBJ2-1,TRBV27,TGTGCCAGCAGTTTAGGACTAGCGCATACCTACAATGAGCAGTTCTTC,CASSLGLAHTYNEQFF
TRBD1,.,TRBJ2-7,TRBV28,TGTGCCAGCAGATGGGACAGAGACTACGAGCAGTACTTC,CASRWDRDYEQYF
.,.,TRBJ1-1,TRBV5-4,TGTGCCAGCAGCCCCTCGACCGCGAGGACTGAAGCTTTCTTT,CASSPSTARTEAFF